This passage covers 11 T cell receptor beta chains from one sample sequenced in a study of cytomegalovirus exposure and HLA in healthy donors. PCR amplification relied on 60 Vbeta primers (plus 13 Jbeta primers). The data were produced by immunoSEQ multiplex PCR, yet TCRdb's version contains in-frame clones alone and is incomplete. The sample carries 150,000 to 200,000 clones, over 9.5% recorded once. Sequenced input: PBMCs. All receptors come from a man aged 45-60 years in good health and CMV-seropositive.

This clone was recorded at least ten times. The rearrangement links TRBV10-2 to TRBJ1-5, with 7 bases matching TRBD1. Germline CDR1 and CDR2: WSHSY and SAAADI. The CDR3 sequence is 13 residues long. V was clipped by 6 bases and J by 5 bases; unmatched bases: 4. The CDR3 bases are TGCGCCAGCAGGGACAGGCTGGATCAGCCCCAGCATTTT. Translation gives CASRDRLDQPQHF.

About this clone: Other DNA sequences within the sample encode an identical CDR3. The gene calls are TRBV6-5 and TRBJ2-3; D unclear. Germline lookup yields CDR1 MNHEY and CDR2 SVGAGI. This CDR3 has 11 residues. V was cut by 4 bases and J by 5 bases, with 4 bases left in between. The CDR3 loop is CASSSVDTQYF. The CDR3 nucleotides read TGTGCCAGCAGTTCGGTAGATACGCAGTATTTT.

The chain is built from TRBV11-2 and TRBJ2-5; weak D call: TRBD2 (5 bases). Germline CDR1 and CDR2: SGHAT and FQNNGV. Trimming pared 5 bases from V and 4 bases from J, leaving 8 bases between. CDR3 length equals 12 residues. CDR3 bases: TGTGCCAGCAGCCGGGAAGGAGAGACCCAGTACTTC. Translating it yields CASSREGETQYF.

This clone has more than one count but fewer than ten. The chain couples TRBV7-2 to TRBJ2-7; tentatively, D is TRBD2 (6 bases). The CDR3 has 15 residues. V was pared by 3 bases and J by 6 bases, with 18 bases between. Germline loops: CDR1 SGHTA, CDR2 FQGNSA. The CDR3 protein is CASSFDRGGKGEQYF. The CDR3, as DNA: TGTGCCAGCAGCTTCGATCGTGGGGGGAAGGGCGAGCAGTACTTC.

This clone occurred a few times. V and J are TRBV18 and TRBJ1-4; 7 positions agree with TRBD1. Trimming cost V 2 bases and J 2 bases; bases outside gene matches: 2. CDR3 size: 15 residues. Germline values: CDR1 KGHSH, CDR2 LQKENI. CDR3 sequence: CASSPLQGTNEKLFF. CDR3 nucleotides: TGTGCCAGCTCACCATTACAGGGGACTAATGAAAAACTGTTTTTT.

The chain couples TRBV11-3 to TRBJ1-2; possible D gene TRBD1, 6 bases. The CDR3 totals 12 residues. Germline loops: CDR1 SGHNT, CDR2 YENEEA. The V and J ends lost 5 bases and 5 bases respectively, with 9 bases between them. The CDR3 reads CASSITGYGYTF. CDR3 DNA sequence: TGTGCCAGCAGCATAACAGGGTATGGCTACACCTTC. The variable domain in full, completed from reference TRBV11-3 and TRBJ1-2, reads EAGVVQSPRYKIIEKKQPVAFWCNPISGHNTLYWYLQNLGQGPELLIRYENEEAVDDSQLPKDRFSAERLKGVDSTLKIQPAELGDSAVYLCASSITGYGYTFGSGTRLTVV.

As concerns this clone: As the CDR3 is not closed by the conserved phenylalanine or tryptophan, this likely results from a read error. The chain links TRBV2 to TRBJ1-5, with D tentatively TRBD1 (6 bases). The CDR3 spans 15 residues. Germline assignment: CDR1 SNHLY and CDR2 FYNNEI. V lost 1 base to trimming and J lost 4 bases, with 11 bases between them. DNA for the CDR3: TGTGCCAGCAGTGAAGAATTGACAGGTAATCAGCCCCAGCATGTT. This gives the protein CASSEELTGNQPQHV.

This clone was counted between two and nine times. The CDR3 DNA is TGTGCCAGCAGCCCGCGGGACACTGAAGCTTTCTTT. Its protein is CASSPRDTEAFF. The chain recombines TRBV7-9 with TRBJ1-1; D unclear. V was trimmed by 5 bases and J by 3 bases, leaving 7 bases between them. The CDR3 totals 12 residues. The germline gives CDR1 SEHNR, CDR2 FQNEAQ (reference sequence). The full variable domain, with the rest looked up from reference TRBV7-9 and TRBJ1-1, is DTGVSQNPRHKITKRGQNVTFRCDPISEHNRLYWYRQTLGQGPEFLTYFQNEAQLEKSRLLSDRFSAERPKGSFSTLEIQRTEQGDSAMYLCASSPRDTEAFFGQGTRLTVV.

The genes are TRBV7-2 and TRBJ2-1; TRBD1 is a possible D gene (6 bases). Per germline, CDR1 SGHTA and CDR2 FQGNSA. The CDR3 loop spans 15 amino acids. The germline V and J ends were trimmed by 5 bases and 5 bases, with 16 bases remaining between them. For the CDR3, the DNA is TGTGCCAGCAGCCAAAATAGGGGGATTAACAATGAGCAGTTCTTC. It translates to CASSQNRGINNEQFF. The variable domain in full, with the rest retrieved from reference TRBV7-2 and TRBJ2-1, is GAGVSQSPSNKVTEKGKDVELRCDPISGHTALYWYRQSLGQGLEFLIYFQGNSAPDKSGLPSDRFSAERTGGSVSTLTIQRTQQEDSAVYLCASSQNRGINNEQFFGPGTRLTVL.

The chain joins TRBV4-2 to TRBJ2-2, with 8 bases that match TRBD1. The germline V gene has CDR1 LGHNA and CDR2 YNFKEQ. The ends lost 1 base at V and 7 bases at J; junction bases unmatched: 11. The CDR3 is made up of 17 amino acids. The DNA for the CDR3 is TGTGCCAGCAGCCAAGCCGAGTCAGGGGGCCCCCTCGGGGAGCTGTTTTTT. This gives the protein CASSQAESGGPLGELFF.

V gene TRBV5-1 combines with J gene TRBJ1-3; 7 nucleotides match TRBD1. The CDR3 consists of 18 residues. Germline CDR1 and CDR2: SGHRS and YFSETQ. The V and J ends lost 3 bases and 8 bases, in that order; junction bases with no gene match: 20. This CDR3 is CASSSGDPKQGTEDTIYF. The CDR3 nucleotides are TGCGCCAGCAGCTCGGGTGACCCTAAACAGGGGACAGAGGACACCATATATTTT.